This TCR beta chain was sequenced for a study of beta chain features in type 1 diabetes. The sample holds a few counts of this clone. Antigen unknown. Study results and caveats: Lower insertion and higher deletion counts appeared at VDJ junctions in type 1 diabetes patients. All four CD4+ subsets of Type 1 diabetes patients contained TCRB CDR3s that were moderately but significantly shorter.

The whole isolated RNA underwent reverse transcription, so sequencing captured expressed TCRB transcripts. Roughly 3.6 million reads per sample on average were obtained from naive, central memory and regulatory T cell samples. This table comes from immunoSEQ multiplex PCR, and its TCRdb copy is limited to in-frame clones, with some not included. The data show under 350,000 clones, approximately 15% seen once. A sort by CD45RO/CCR7/CD25/CD127/CD95/CD27 yielded CD4+ naive, central memory, regulatory and stem cell-like memory cells. Sorted cells reached over 98% purity in every population. V shed 0 bases and J shed 3 bases, with 5 bases lying between them. This CDR3 contains 13 residues. CDR1 is MNHEY and CDR2 is SMNVEV in the germline V gene (reference sequence).

This sequence originates from a man younger than 45 with type 1 diabetes. The J gene is TRBJ1-1, the V gene TRBV27; D unclear. The sample consisted of naive CD4+ T cells from blood. CDR3 DNA sequence: TGTGCCAGCAGTTTATCCGGGTACACTGAAGCTTTCTTT. Translating gives CASSLSGYTEAFF.